One sample yielded the 23 T cell receptor beta chains listed below, sequenced in a study of blood T cell repertoires in COVID-19. Assay: immunoSEQ multiplex PCR; the TCRdb copy retains only in-frame clones and omits some. The sample lists over 25,000 clones, over 75% occurring once. Sequencing was carried out using peripheral blood. These receptors came from a man aged 55-75 years with active COVID-19.

The V gene is TRBV12-3 or TRBV12-4, the J gene TRBJ1-2; 9 bases match TRBD1. After removal of 6 bases from V and 4 bases from J, the junction contained 3 bases not matched to a gene. This CDR3 is 13 amino acids long. The CDR3 sequence is CASSLGQGYGYTF. The CDR3 nucleotides read TGTGCCAGCAGCCTGGGACAGGGCTATGGCTACACCTTC.

This chain connects TRBV18 to TRBJ2-1, with 9 bases that match TRBD2. With V trimmed by 3 bases and J by 5 bases, 14 bases remained unmatched. From germline, CDR1 is KGHSH and CDR2 LQKENI. The CDR3 has 18 amino acids. The CDR3 nucleotides are TGTGCCAGCTCACCTACACGTGGCGGGAGGGCTTTCGACAATGAGCAGTTCTTC. Residues: CASSPTRGGRAFDNEQFF.

In its sample, this clone was seen a few times. The chain recombines TRBV27 with TRBJ2-7; D not resolved. The V and J ends lost 2 bases and 0 bases respectively, with 11 bases between them. In germline, CDR1 is MNHEY, CDR2 SMNVEV (reference sequence). This CDR3 contains 15 residues. The CDR3 here is CASSLGGGNSYEQYV. The DNA of the CDR3 is TGTGCCAGCAGTTTAGGTGGCGGTAACTCCTACGAGCAGTACGTC.

This clone has just a few counts. The chain couples TRBV3-1 (or the pseudogene TRBV3-2) to TRBJ2-1; 11 bases are shared with TRBD2. Germline CDR1 LGHDT, CDR2 YNNKEL (reference sequence). V shed 4 bases and J 0 bases; nucleotides not matched to a gene: 5. CDR3 length equals 17 residues. In DNA form, the CDR3 reads TGTGCCAGCAGCCTTAGCGGGAGGGCCGTCTCCTACAATGAGCAGTTCTTC. Amino acids: CASSLSGRAVSYNEQFF.

A single count supports this clone. The chain links TRBV2 to TRBJ2-5; D gene uncertain. Germline loops: CDR1 SNHLY, CDR2 FYNNEI. The CDR3 is 13 residues long. V was shortened by 4 bases and J by 5 bases, with 11 bases between the two germline ends. The CDR3 spells CASSVLQLETQYF. CDR3 DNA: TGTGCCAGCAGTGTTTTACAGTTGGAGACCCAGTACTTC.

The chain joins TRBV5-4 to TRBJ2-2; D ambiguous. The CDR3 has 14 residues. V was shortened by 0 bases and J by 6 bases, with 9 bases between the two germline ends. The germline gives CDR1 SGHNT, CDR2 YYREEE (reference sequence). The CDR3 loop is CASSLGGEAGELFF. DNA for the CDR3: TGTGCCAGCAGCTTGGGCGGAGAGGCCGGGGAGCTGTTTTTT.

In DNA form, the CDR3 reads TGTGCCAGCAGTCGACACAAGGCAACTAATGAAAAACTGTTTTTT. Protein: CASSRHKATNEKLFF. V gene TRBV2 combines with J gene TRBJ1-4, with D unclear. CDR1 and CDR2 from the germline V gene are SNHLY and FYNNEI. The CDR3 spans 15 residues. V was cut by 5 bases and J by 0 bases, with 10 bases left in between.

The genes are TRBV7-2 and TRBJ2-7; 9 nucleotides align to TRBD1. The CDR3 runs to 15 residues. The V segment lost 6 bases and the J segment 3 bases; nucleotides outside the gene matches: 9. Germline V gene lookup returns CDR1 SGHTA and CDR2 FQGNSA. CDR3 nucleotides: TGTGCCAGCAGTTTTACCGGGACAGGGAGCTACGAGCAGTACTTC. As protein: CASSFTGTGSYEQYF. Based on the CDR3 plus reference TRBV7-2 and TRBJ2-7, the full variable domain is GAGVSQSPSNKVTEKGKDVELRCDPISGHTALYWYRQSLGQGLEFLIYFQGNSAPDKSGLPSDRFSAERTGGSVSTLTIQRTQQEDSAVYLCASSFTGTGSYEQYFGPGTRLTVT.

The chain joins TRBV18 to TRBJ2-2; 10 positions agree with TRBD2. Unmatched junction bases numbered 10, after V lost 3 bases and J lost 6 bases. This CDR3 spans 17 amino acids. Germline lookup yields CDR1 KGHSH and CDR2 LQKENI. The CDR3: CASSPVLAGDQAGELFF. The DNA for the CDR3 is TGTGCCAGCTCACCGGTCCTAGCGGGAGATCAAGCCGGGGAGCTGTTTTTT.

This clone appeared a single time. This sequence joins TRBV6-5 and TRBJ2-5; TRBD1 aligns across 7 bases. From germline, CDR1 is MNHEY and CDR2 SVGAGI. Germline trimming cut 6 bases from V and 1 base from J; bases unmatched to any gene: 5. CDR3 size: 14 residues. CDR3 sequence (DNA): TGTGCCAGCAGCGGCCGGACAGGCCAAGAGACCCAGTACTTC. It translates to CASSGRTGQETQYF.

This chain joins TRBV28 and TRBJ2-7, with D possibly being TRBD1 (6 bases). The CDR3 runs 14 residues. Trimming took off 5 bases at V and 4 bases at J, with 15 bases between the two ends. Germline V lookup: CDR1 MDHEN, CDR2 SYDVKM. As DNA, the CDR3 is TGTGCCAGCAGTACAGGGTCCCGAACTTACGAGCAGTACTTC. Translated, it gives CASSTGSRTYEQYF.

The V call is TRBV29-1, the J call TRBJ2-7; TRBD1 might be the D (6 bases). Trimming cost V 5 bases and J 2 bases, with 10 bases left between them. Per germline, CDR1 SQVTM and CDR2 ANQGSEA. The CDR3 sequence is 12 residues long. The CDR3 DNA is TGCAGCGTTACAAAGGGGGCCTACGAGCAGTACTTC. Protein sequence: CSVTKGAYEQYF.

The chain recombines TRBV5-1 with TRBJ2-7, with 10 bases lining up with TRBD1. The CDR3 spans 16 residues. The V segment lost 3 bases and the J segment 3 bases; nucleotides outside the gene matches: 9. Germline CDR1 SGHRS, CDR2 YFSETQ. The CDR3: CASSYLGTGVSYEQYF. CDR3 DNA: TGCGCCAGCAGCTATTTAGGGACAGGGGTAAGCTACGAGCAGTACTTC. Full variable domain (outside the CDR3, taken from reference TRBV5-1 and TRBJ2-7): KAGVTQTPRYLIKTRGQQVTLSCSPISGHRSVSWYQQTPGQGLQFLFEYFSETQRNKGNFPGRFSGRQFSNSRSEMNVSTLELGDSALYLCASSYLGTGVSYEQYFGPGTRLTVT.

This sequence joins TRBV15 and TRBJ1-6, with D perhaps TRBD1 (5 bases). Germline-derived CDR1 and CDR2 are LNHNV and YYDKDF (reference sequence). The CDR3 runs 17 residues. Between the trimmed V and J ends, which lost 0 bases and 6 bases, there was a span of 15 bases. In nucleotides, the CDR3 is TGTGCCACCAGCAGAGATGGGAGGGGTCGGAGTAATTCACCCCTCCACTTT. This gives the protein CATSRDGRGRSNSPLHF.

The rearrangement joins TRBV6-5 to TRBJ2-7, with 8 bases matching TRBD1. The germline CDR1 and CDR2 sequences are MNHEY and SVGAGI. J lost 3 bases, V lost 5 bases, and 6 bases had no gene match. The length of the CDR3 is 14 residues. The CDR3 DNA follows: TGTGCCAGCAGTACCCGGACAGGGAGCTACGAGCAGTACTTC. Encoded protein: CASSTRTGSYEQYF.

This chain uses TRBV5-6 with TRBJ2-7; TRBD2 is a possible D gene (6 bases). CDR3 length: 15 residues. The V gene lost 1 base and the J gene lost 4 bases, with 15 bases spanning the gap. Germline V gene sequence: CDR1 SGHDT, CDR2 YYEEEE. CDR3 in amino acids: CASSLWGVKGYEQYV. The CDR3 nucleotides read TGTGCCAGCAGCTTGTGGGGGGTGAAAGGGTACGAGCAGTACGTC.

This clone appeared once. The chain couples TRBV25-1 to TRBJ2-2; possibly TRBD2 for D (5 bases). Trimming pared 7 bases from V and 7 bases from J, leaving 13 bases between. This CDR3 has 13 amino acids. CDR1 is MGHDK and CDR2 is SYGVNS in the germline V gene. The CDR3 is CASTGNSIGELFF. The CDR3, as DNA: TGTGCCAGCACCGGGAACTCCATCGGGGAGCTGTTTTTT.

This clone appeared a single time. The chain links TRBV28 to TRBJ1-2; 12 bases align to TRBD1. V lost 6 bases and J lost 7; bases outside the gene matches: 9. Germline V lookup: CDR1 MDHEN, CDR2 SYDVKM. This CDR3 is 15 amino acids long. Here the CDR3 DNA reads TGTGCCAGCAGCCCCTTGGGACAGGGGGCAACTGGCTACACCTTC. Protein: CASSPLGQGATGYTF.

This sequence joins TRBV11-1 and TRBJ2-3, with 10 bases matching TRBD1. J gave up 3 bases and V 1 base, and 1 base lay outside the gene matches. Germline assignment: CDR1 SGHAT and CDR2 FQDESV (reference sequence). There are 15 residues in the CDR3. CDR3 sequence reads: CASSLGTGGTDTQYF. The CDR3 coding sequence is TGTGCCAGCAGCTTAGGGACAGGGGGAACAGATACGCAGTATTTT.

The chain is built from TRBV27 and TRBJ2-1, with 8 bases matching TRBD1. The CDR3 is made up of 15 amino acids. V lost 0 bases, J lost 9 bases, and 7 bases stayed unmatched. Per the germline V gene, CDR1 is MNHEY and CDR2 is SMNVEV (reference sequence). CDR3 in DNA: TGTGCCAGCAGTTTATCAAGACAGGGGTTGGGTGAGCAGTTCTTC. Translation gives CASSLSRQGLGEQFF.

The chain employs TRBV12-3 or TRBV12-4 and TRBJ2-7; D is perhaps TRBD2 (5 bases). V lost 6 bases to trimming and J lost 4 bases, with 7 bases between them. This CDR3 spans 11 amino acids. CDR3: CASSRTYEQYF. The CDR3 region has the DNA TGTGCCAGCAGCCGGACTTACGAGCAGTACTTC.

In nucleotides, the CDR3 is TGTGCCAGCAGCTATAGCGGTAGCACAGATACGCAGTATTTT. Its translation: CASSYSGSTDTQYF. The chain employs TRBV5-6 and TRBJ2-3; a possible D gene is TRBD2 (6 bases). This CDR3 is 14 amino acids long. The V gene's germline CDR1 is SGHDT and CDR2 YYEEEE. V lost 3 bases and J 0 bases, leaving 8 bases between the germline ends.

This clone has a handful of counts. This chain connects TRBV19 to TRBJ1-1; TRBD1 might be the D (5 bases). CDR1 and CDR2 (germline): LNHDA, SQIVND (reference sequence). V was clipped by 3 bases and J by 11 bases, with 19 bases between them. The CDR3 covers 14 residues. CDR3 sequence (DNA): TGTGCCAGTAGTATGGGAGGGGCCCCAGGCCTCGCTTTCTTT. This encodes CASSMGGAPGLAFF.